This T cell receptor beta chain emerged from a study of T cell responses to AZD1222 COVID-19 vaccine. The study, taken as a whole, reports: Donors skewed white British and female; clonal diversity was possibly underestimated.

CDR3 size: 14 residues. The V end was cut by 0 bases, the J end by 7 bases, with 10 bases between. Germline V gives CDR1 SGHRS, CDR2 YFSETQ. For this clone: Antigen: not known.

Clones were sequenced by immunoSEQ multiplex PCR, and TCRdb holds only the in-frame ones, with some missing. The table includes more than 120,000 clones, roughly nine tenths detected once. This clonotype was obtained from an adult who received the AZD1222 COVID-19 vaccine. The chain employs TRBV5-1 and TRBJ1-4; D remains ambiguous. The sample was peripheral blood, taken 28 days after the second AZD1222 dose. The CDR3 loop reads CASSLEARGEKLFF. The CDR3 DNA reads TGCGCCAGCAGCTTGGAGGCCCGGGGTGAAAAACTGTTTTTT.